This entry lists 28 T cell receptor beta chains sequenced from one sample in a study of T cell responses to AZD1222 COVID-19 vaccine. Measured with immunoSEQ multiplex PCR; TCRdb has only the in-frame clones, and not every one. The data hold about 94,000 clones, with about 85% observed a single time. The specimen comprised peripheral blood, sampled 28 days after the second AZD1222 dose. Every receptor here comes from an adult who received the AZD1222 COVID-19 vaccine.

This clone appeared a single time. For the CDR3, the DNA is TGTGCCATCAGGCCGGGACAGGGGGCAGGGGGAAACTATGGCTACACCTTC. Its protein is CAIRPGQGAGGNYGYTF. The chain joins TRBV10-3 to TRBJ1-2; 12 nucleotides match TRBD1. Germline CDR1 is ENHRY and CDR2 is SYGVKD. This CDR3 has 17 residues. The J segment lost 2 bases and the V segment lost 6 bases, leaving 10 bases of the junction unmatched.

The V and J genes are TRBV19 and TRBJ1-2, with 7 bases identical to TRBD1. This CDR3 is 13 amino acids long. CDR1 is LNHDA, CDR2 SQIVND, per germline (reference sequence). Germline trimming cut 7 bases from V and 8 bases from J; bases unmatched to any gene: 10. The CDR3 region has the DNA TGTGCCAGTAACCCCACAGGGGTTGGGGGCTACACCTTC. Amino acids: CASNPTGVGGYTF.

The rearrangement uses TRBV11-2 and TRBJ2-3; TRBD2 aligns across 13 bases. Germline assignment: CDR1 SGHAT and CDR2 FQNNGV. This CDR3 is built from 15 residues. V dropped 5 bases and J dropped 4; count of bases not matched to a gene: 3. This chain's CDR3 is CASSPTSGGADTQYF. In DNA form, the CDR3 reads TGTGCCAGCAGCCCTACTAGCGGGGGGGCAGATACGCAGTATTTT. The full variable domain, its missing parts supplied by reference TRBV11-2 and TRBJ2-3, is EAGVAQSPRYKIIEKRQSVAFWCNPISGHATLYWYQQILGQGPKLLIQFQNNGVVDDSQLPKDRFSAERLKGVDSTLKIQPAKLEDSAVYLCASSPTSGGADTQYFGPGTRLTVL.

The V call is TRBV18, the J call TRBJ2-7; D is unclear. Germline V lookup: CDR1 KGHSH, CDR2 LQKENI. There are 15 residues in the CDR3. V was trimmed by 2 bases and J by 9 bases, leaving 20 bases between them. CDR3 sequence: CASSPFTRPSNGQYF. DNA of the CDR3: TGTGCCAGCTCACCATTTACCAGGCCGTCAAACGGGCAGTACTTC.

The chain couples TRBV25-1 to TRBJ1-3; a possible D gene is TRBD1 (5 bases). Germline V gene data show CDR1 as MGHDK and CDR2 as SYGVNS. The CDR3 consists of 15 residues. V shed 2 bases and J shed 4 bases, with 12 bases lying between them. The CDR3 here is CASSEGGSGGNTIYF. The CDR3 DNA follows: TGTGCCAGCAGTGAAGGGGGTTCGGGCGGAAACACCATATATTTT.

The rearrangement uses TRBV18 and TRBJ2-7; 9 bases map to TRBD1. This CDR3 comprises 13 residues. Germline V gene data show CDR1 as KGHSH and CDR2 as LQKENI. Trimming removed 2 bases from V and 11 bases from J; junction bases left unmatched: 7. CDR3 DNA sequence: TGTGCCAGCTCACCATGGACAGGGGATGAAGAGTACTTC. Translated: CASSPWTGDEEYF.

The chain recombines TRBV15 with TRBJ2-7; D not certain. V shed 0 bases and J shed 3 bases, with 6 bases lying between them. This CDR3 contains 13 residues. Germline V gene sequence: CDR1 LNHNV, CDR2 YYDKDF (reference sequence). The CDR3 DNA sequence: TGTGCCACCAGCAGAGAGATAAGCTACGAGCAGTACTTC. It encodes CATSREISYEQYF.

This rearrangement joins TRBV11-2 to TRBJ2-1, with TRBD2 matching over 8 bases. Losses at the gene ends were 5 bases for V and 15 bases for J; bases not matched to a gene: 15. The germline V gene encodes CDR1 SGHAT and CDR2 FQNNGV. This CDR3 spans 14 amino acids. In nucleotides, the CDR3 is TGTGCCAGCAGCAGCGGAGCGGGGGCTGCCACTTGGTTCTTC. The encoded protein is CASSSGAGAATWFF.

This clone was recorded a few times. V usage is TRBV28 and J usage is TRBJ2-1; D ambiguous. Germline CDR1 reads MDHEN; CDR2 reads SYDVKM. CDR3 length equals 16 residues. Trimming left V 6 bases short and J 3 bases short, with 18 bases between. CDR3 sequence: CASSQSSKAFYNEQFF. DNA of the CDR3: TGTGCCAGCAGCCAAAGCAGCAAAGCTTTCTACAATGAGCAGTTCTTC.

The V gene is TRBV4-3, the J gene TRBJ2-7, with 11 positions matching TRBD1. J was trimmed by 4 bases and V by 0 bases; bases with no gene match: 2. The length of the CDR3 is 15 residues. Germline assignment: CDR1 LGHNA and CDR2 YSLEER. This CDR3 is CASSQEGTGGYEQYF. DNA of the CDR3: TGCGCCAGCAGCCAAGAGGGGACAGGGGGGTACGAGCAGTACTTC.

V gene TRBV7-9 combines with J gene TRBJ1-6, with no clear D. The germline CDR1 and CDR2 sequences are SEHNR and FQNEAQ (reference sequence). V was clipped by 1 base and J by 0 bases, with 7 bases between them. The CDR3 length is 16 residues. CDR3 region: CASSLGSSSYNSPLHF. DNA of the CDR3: TGTGCCAGCAGCTTAGGGTCTAGCTCCTATAATTCACCCCTCCACTTT. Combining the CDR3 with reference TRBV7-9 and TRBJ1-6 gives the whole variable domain DTGVSQNPRHKITKRGQNVTFRCDPISEHNRLYWYRQTLGQGPEFLTYFQNEAQLEKSRLLSDRFSAERPKGSFSTLEIQRTEQGDSAMYLCASSLGSSSYNSPLHFGNGTRLTVT.

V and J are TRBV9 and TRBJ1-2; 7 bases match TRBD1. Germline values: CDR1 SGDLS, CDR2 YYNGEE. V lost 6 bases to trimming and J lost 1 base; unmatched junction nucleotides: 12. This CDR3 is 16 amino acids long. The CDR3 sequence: CASTRGGQGVNYGYTF. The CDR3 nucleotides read TGTGCCAGCACCCGGGGTGGGCAGGGGGTTAACTATGGCTACACCTTC.

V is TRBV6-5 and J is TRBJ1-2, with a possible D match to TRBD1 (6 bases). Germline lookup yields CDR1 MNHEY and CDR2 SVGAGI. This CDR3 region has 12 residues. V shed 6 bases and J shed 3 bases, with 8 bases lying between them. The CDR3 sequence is CASRQGDYGYTF. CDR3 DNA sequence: TGTGCCAGCAGACAGGGTGACTATGGCTACACCTTC.

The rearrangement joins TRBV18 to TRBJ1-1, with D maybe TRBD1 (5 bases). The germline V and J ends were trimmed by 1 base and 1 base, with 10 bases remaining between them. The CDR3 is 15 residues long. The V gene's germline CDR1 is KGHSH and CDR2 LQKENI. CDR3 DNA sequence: TGTGCCAGCTCACCACTTGGGGGAAAGAACACTGAAGCTTTCTTT. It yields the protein CASSPLGGKNTEAFF.

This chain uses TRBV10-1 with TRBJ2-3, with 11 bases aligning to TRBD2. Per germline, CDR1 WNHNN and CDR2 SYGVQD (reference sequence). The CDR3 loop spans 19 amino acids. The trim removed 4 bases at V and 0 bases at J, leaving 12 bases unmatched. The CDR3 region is CASSVRLGTSGISTDTQYF. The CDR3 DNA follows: TGCGCCAGCAGTGTCCGGCTCGGGACTAGCGGAATAAGCACAGATACGCAGTATTTT.

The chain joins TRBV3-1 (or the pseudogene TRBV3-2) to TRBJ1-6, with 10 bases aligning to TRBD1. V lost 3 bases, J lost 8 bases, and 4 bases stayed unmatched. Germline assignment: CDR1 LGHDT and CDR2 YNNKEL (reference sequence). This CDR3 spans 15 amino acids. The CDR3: CASSQRQGAYSPLHF. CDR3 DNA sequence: TGTGCCAGCAGCCAGAGACAGGGGGCTTATTCACCCCTCCACTTT.

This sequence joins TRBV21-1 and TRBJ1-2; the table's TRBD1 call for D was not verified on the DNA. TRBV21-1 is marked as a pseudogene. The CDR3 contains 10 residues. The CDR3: CASGRDGYTF. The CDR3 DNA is TGTGCCAGCGGCCGTGATGGCTACACCTTC.

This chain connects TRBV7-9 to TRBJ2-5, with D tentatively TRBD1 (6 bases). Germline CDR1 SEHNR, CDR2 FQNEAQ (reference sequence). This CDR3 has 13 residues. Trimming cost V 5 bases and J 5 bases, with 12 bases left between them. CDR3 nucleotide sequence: TGTGCCAGCAGCCGGGGACAAAGGGAGACCCAGTACTTC. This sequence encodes CASSRGQRETQYF. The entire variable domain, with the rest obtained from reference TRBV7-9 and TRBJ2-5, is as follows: DTGVSQNPRHKITKRGQNVTFRCDPISEHNRLYWYRQTLGQGPEFLTYFQNEAQLEKSRLLSDRFSAERPKGSFSTLEIQRTEQGDSAMYLCASSRGQRETQYFGPGTRLLVL.

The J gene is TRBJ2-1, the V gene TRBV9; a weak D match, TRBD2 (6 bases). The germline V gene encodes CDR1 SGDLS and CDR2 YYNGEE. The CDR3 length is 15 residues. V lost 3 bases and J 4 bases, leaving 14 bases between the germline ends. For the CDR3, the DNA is TGTGCCAGCAGCGCCTCGGGAGCCCTATACAATGAGCAGTTCTTC. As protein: CASSASGALYNEQFF.

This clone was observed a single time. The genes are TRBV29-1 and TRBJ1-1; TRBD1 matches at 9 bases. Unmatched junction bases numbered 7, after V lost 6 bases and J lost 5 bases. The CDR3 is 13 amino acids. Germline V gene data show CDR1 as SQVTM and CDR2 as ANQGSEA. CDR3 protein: CSVGQGKGTEAFF. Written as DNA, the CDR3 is TGCAGCGTAGGACAGGGGAAAGGGACTGAAGCTTTCTTT.

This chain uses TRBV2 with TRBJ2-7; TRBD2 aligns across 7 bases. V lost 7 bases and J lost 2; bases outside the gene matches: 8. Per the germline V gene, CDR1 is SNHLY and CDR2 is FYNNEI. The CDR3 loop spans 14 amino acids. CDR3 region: CASNRDGTTYEQYF. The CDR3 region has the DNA TGTGCCAGCAACCGGGACGGGACTACCTACGAGCAGTACTTC.

Here the CDR3 reads CASTGARGSGVTGELFF. CDR3 nucleotides: TGTGCCAGTACGGGGGCGCGGGGTAGCGGTGTCACCGGGGAGCTGTTTTTT. The chain couples TRBV19 to TRBJ2-2, with D tentatively TRBD1 or TRBD2 (6 bases each). This CDR3 has 17 residues. The germline V and J ends were trimmed by 7 bases and 4 bases, with 22 bases remaining between them. CDR1 LNHDA and CDR2 SQIVND come from the germline V gene (reference sequence).

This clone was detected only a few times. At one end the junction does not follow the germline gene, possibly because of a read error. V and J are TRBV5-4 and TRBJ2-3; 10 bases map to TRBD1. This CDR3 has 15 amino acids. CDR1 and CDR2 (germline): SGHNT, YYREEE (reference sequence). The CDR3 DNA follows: TGTGCCAGCAGATTGGACAGGGGGTTCACAGATACGCAGTATTTT. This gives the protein CASRLDRGFTDTQYF. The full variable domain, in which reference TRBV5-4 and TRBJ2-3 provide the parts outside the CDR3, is ETGVTQSPTHLIKTRGQQVTLRCSSQSGHNTVSWYQQALGQGPQFIFQYYREEENGRGNFPPRFSGLQFPNYSSELNVNALELDDSALYLCASRLDRGFTDTQYFGPGTRLTVL.

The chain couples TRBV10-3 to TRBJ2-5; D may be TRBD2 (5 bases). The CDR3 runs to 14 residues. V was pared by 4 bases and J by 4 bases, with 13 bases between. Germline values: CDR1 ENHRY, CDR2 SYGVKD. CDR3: CAISVDFLGETQYF. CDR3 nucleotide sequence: TGTGCCATCAGTGTGGACTTTCTAGGAGAGACCCAGTACTTC.

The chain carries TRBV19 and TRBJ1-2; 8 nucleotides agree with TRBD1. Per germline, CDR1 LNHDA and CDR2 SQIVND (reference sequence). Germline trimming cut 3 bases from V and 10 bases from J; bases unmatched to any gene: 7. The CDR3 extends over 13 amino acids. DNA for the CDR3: TGTGCCAGTAGTATTGCAGGGACAGGTCACTACACCTTC. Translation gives CASSIAGTGHYTF. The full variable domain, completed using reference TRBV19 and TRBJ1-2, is DGGITQSPKYLFRKEGQNVTLSCEQNLNHDAMYWYRQDPGQGLRLIYYSQIVNDFQKGDIAEGYSVSREKKESFPLTVTSAQKNPTAFYLCASSIAGTGHYTFGSGTRLTVV.

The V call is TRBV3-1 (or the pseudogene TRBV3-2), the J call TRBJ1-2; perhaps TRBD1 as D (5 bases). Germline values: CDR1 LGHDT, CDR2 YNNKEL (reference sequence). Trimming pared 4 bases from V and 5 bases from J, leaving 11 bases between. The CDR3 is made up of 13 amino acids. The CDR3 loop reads CASSLGGAYGYTF. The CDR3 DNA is TGTGCCAGCAGCCTCGGGGGTGCGTATGGCTACACCTTC.

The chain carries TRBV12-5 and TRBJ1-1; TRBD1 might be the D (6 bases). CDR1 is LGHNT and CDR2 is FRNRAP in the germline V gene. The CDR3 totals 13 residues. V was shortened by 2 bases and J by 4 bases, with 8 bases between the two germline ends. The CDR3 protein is CASGLTGITEAFF. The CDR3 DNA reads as TGTGCTAGTGGTTTGACAGGGATCACTGAAGCTTTCTTT.

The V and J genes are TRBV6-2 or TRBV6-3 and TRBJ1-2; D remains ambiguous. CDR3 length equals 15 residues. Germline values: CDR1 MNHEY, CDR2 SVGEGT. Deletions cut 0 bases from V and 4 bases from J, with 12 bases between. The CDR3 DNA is TGTGCCAGCAGTTACTCGATTTCCTTTTTCTATGGCTACACCTTC. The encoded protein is CASSYSISFFYGYTF.